Listed here are 7 T cell receptor beta chains from one sample, sequenced in a study of T cells in Graves' hyperthyroidism and ophthalmopathy. Amplified TCR beta CDR3 regions derived from RNA transcripts. Using the HTBI primer set, a first-round RT-PCR was run on the TCR CDR3. TCRdb used MiXCR to reprocess the multiplex PCR reads, holding one entry per CDR3 protein. The profile shows 350,000 to 400,000 distinct CDR3 sequences, 15% to 20% of them singletons. The sample was blood. The receptor set was obtained from a woman younger than 35 with Graves' hyperthyroidism.

V gene TRBV29-1 combines with J gene TRBJ2-7, with D perhaps matching TRBD1 (5 bases). The CDR3 sequence is 13 residues long. Germline lookup yields CDR1 SQVTM and CDR2 ANQGSEA. V was pared by 3 bases and J by 1 base, with 10 bases between. The CDR3 DNA reads TGCAGCGTTGAGAGGCAGGGATCCTACGAGCAGTACTTC. This encodes CSVERQGSYEQYF.

This clonotype was recorded at least ten times. The CDR3: CASSFGLGTGQYF. CDR3 in DNA: TGTGCCAGCAGTTTCGGATTGGGAACAGGGCAGTACTTC. The J gene is TRBJ2-7, the V gene TRBV28, with D tentatively TRBD1 (5 bases). Germline CDR1 MDHEN, CDR2 SYDVKM. CDR3 size: 13 residues. Between the trimmed V and J ends, which lost 3 bases and 9 bases, there was a span of 15 bases. The full variable domain, in which reference TRBV28 and TRBJ2-7 provide the parts outside the CDR3, is DVKVTQSSRYLVKRTGEKVFLECVQDMDHENMFWYRQDPGLGLRLIYFSYDVKMKEKGDIPEGYSVSREKKERFSLILESASTNQTSMYLCASSFGLGTGQYFGPGTRLTVT.

This clonotype has ten or more counts. This chain links TRBV20-1 with TRBJ2-7, with 7 bases lining up with TRBD1. Germline V gene lookup returns CDR1 DFQATT and CDR2 SNEGSKA (reference sequence). The V segment lost 5 bases and the J segment 2 bases; nucleotides outside the gene matches: 12. The CDR3 is 15 residues long. The CDR3 DNA reads as TGCAGTGCTTCTGGGATCCCGGGACAGACCTACGAGCAGTACTTC. It encodes CSASGIPGQTYEQYF.

This clonotype was recorded at least ten times. This may arise from a read error, as a much more abundant clone is one base away. The chain employs TRBV12-3 or TRBV12-4 and TRBJ1-1; 10 nucleotides match TRBD1. This CDR3 has 14 amino acids. Written as DNA, the CDR3 is TGTGCCAGCAGCCCGACAGGGGGCCACACTGAAGCTTCCTTT. The encoded protein is CASSPTGGHTEASF.

Points on this clonotype: A much bigger clone sits one base away, suggesting this may be a read error. The chain has TRBV7-9 and TRBJ1-1; no firm D call. Trimming cost V 7 bases and J 1 base, with 10 bases left between them. CDR1 is SEHNR, CDR2 FQNEAQ, per germline (reference sequence). CDR3 size: 13 residues. This chain's CDR3 is CASTRRGNTEAFF. For the CDR3, the DNA is TGTGCCAGCACTCGTCGAGGGAACACTGAAGCTTTCTTT.

This clonotype has more than one count but fewer than ten. The V and J genes are TRBV30 and TRBJ1-6, with D uncertain. Trimming shortened V by 3 bases and J by 7 bases, and 10 bases separated the two germline ends. The CDR3 runs to 13 residues. CDR1 and CDR2 (germline): GTSNPN, SVGIG (reference sequence). CDR3 amino acids: CAWRQGSNSPLHF. The CDR3, as DNA: TGTGCCTGGAGACAAGGCTCCAATTCACCCCTCCACTTT.

The sample holds many counts of this clonotype. V and J are TRBV6-1 and TRBJ1-1, with 9 positions matching TRBD1. Germline V lookup: CDR1 MNHNS, CDR2 SASEGT. This CDR3 spans 16 amino acids. V gave up 5 bases and J gave up 0 bases; unmatched junction bases: 7. CDR3 sequence: CASSRTGDWVNTEAFF. The CDR3 coding sequence is TGTGCCAGCAGTCGGACAGGGGATTGGGTGAACACTGAAGCTTTCTTT.